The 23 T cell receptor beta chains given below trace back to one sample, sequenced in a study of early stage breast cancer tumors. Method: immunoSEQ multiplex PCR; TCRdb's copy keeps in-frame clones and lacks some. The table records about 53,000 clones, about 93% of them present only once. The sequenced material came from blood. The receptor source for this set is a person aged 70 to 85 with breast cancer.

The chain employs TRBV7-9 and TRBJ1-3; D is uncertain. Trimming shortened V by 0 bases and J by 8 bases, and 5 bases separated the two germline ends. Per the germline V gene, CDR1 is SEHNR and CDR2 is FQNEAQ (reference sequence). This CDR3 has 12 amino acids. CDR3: CASSLAGDTIYF. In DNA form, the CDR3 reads TGTGCCAGCAGCTTAGCGGGAGACACCATATATTTT. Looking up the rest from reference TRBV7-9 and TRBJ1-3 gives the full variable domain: DTGVSQNPRHKITKRGQNVTFRCDPISEHNRLYWYRQTLGQGPEFLTYFQNEAQLEKSRLLSDRFSAERPKGSFSTLEIQRTEQGDSAMYLCASSLAGDTIYFGEGSWLTVV.

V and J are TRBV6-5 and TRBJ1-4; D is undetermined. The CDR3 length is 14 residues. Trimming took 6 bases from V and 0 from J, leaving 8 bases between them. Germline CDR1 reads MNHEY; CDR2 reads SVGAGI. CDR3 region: CASRPGSTNEKLFF. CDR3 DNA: TGTGCCAGCAGACCGGGGTCAACTAATGAAAAACTGTTTTTT.

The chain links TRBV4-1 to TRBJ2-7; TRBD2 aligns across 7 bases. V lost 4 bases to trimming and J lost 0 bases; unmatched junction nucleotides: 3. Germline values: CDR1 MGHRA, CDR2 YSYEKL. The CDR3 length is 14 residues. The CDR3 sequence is CASSLGEGSYEQYF. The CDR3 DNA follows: TGCGCCAGCAGCCTAGGGGAGGGCTCCTACGAGCAGTACTTC.

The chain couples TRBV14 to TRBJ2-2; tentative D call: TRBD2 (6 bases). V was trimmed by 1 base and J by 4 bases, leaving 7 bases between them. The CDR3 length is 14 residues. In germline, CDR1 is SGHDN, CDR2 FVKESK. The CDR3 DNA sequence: TGTGCCAGCAGCCAAGCGCGGGGCACCGGGGAGCTGTTTTTT. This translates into CASSQARGTGELFF.

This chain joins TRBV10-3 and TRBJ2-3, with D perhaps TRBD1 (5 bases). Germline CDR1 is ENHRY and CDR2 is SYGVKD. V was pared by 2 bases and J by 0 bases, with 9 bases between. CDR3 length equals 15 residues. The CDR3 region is CAISEGAPSTDTQYF. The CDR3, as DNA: TGTGCCATCAGTGAGGGGGCCCCTAGCACAGATACGCAGTATTTT.

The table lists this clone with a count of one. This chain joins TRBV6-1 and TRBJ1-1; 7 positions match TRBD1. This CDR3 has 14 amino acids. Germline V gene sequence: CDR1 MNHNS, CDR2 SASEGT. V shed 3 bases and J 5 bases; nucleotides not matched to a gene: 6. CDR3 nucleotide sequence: TGTGCCAGCAGTGACCGGGGACAGATAACTGAAGCTTTCTTT. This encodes CASSDRGQITEAFF.

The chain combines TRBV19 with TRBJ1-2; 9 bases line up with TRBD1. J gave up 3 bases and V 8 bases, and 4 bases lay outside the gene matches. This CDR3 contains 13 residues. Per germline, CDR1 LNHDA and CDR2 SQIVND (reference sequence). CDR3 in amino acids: CASEQGAYYGYTF. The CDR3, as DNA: TGTGCCAGTGAACAGGGGGCCTACTATGGCTACACCTTC.

The CDR3 loop is CASSALAGVAEQYF. DNA of the CDR3: TGTGCCAGCAGTGCACTAGCGGGAGTGGCCGAGCAGTACTTC. V is TRBV2 and J is TRBJ2-7, with 11 nucleotides matching TRBD2. Germline V CDR1 and CDR2: SNHLY, FYNNEI. CDR3 size: 14 residues. V was pared by 4 bases and J by 6 bases, with 5 bases of the junction left unmatched.

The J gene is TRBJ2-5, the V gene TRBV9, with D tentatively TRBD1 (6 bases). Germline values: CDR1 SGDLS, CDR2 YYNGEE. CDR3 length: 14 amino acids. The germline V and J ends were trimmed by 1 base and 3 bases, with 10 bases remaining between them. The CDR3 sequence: CASSVTGTKETQYF. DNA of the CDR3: TGTGCCAGCAGCGTAACCGGGACAAAAGAGACCCAGTACTTC.

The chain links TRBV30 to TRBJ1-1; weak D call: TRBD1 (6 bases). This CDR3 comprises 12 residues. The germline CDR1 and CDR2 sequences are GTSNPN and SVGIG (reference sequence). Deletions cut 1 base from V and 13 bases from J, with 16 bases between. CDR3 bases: TGTGCCTGGAGTGATCTTCAGGGGAAGGGTTTCTTT. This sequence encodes CAWSDLQGKGFF.

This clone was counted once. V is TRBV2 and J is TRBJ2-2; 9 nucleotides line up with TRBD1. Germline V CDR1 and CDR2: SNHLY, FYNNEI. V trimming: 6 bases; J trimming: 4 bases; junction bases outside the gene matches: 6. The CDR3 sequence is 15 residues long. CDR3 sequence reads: CASRDGTGSTGELFF. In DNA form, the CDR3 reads TGTGCCAGCAGGGACGGGACAGGGAGCACCGGGGAGCTGTTTTTT.

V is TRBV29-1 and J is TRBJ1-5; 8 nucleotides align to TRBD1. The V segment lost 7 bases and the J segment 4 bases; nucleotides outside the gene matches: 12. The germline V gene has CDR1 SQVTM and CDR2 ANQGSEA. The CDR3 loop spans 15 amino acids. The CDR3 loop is CSASQGASVNQPQHF. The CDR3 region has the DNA TGCAGCGCCTCGCAGGGGGCCTCTGTGAATCAGCCCCAGCATTTT.

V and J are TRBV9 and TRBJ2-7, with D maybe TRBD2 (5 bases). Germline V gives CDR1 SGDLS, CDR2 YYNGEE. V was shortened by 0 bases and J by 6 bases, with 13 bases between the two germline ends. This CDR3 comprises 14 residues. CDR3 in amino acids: CASSVEQLRGEQYF. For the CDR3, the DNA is TGTGCCAGCAGCGTAGAGCAGCTACGGGGCGAGCAGTACTTC.

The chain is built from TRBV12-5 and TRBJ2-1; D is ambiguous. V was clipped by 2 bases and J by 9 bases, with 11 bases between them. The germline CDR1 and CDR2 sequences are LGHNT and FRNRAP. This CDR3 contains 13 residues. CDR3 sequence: CASGLPNRPEQFF. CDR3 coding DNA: TGTGCTAGTGGTTTGCCTAACCGCCCTGAGCAGTTCTTC.

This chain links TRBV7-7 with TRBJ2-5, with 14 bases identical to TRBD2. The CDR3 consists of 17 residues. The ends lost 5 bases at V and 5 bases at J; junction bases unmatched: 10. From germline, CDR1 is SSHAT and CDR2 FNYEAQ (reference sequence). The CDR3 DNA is TGTGCCAGCAGCCCGAGACTAGCGGGGGGGCTCGTCGAGACCCAGTACTTC. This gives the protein CASSPRLAGGLVETQYF.

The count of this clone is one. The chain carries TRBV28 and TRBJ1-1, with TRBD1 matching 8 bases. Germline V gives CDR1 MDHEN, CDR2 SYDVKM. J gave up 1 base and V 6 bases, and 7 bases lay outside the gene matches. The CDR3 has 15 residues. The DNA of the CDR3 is TGTGCCAGCAGCCCCCCAGGACAGGGGAACACTGAAGCTTTCTTT. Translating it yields CASSPPGQGNTEAFF.

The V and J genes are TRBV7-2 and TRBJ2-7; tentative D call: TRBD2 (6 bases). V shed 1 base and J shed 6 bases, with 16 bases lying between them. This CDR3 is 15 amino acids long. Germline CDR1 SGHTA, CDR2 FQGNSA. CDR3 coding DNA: TGTGCCAGCAGCTTAGGAACTAGCAAGCTCTCCGAGCAGTACTTC. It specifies CASSLGTSKLSEQYF.

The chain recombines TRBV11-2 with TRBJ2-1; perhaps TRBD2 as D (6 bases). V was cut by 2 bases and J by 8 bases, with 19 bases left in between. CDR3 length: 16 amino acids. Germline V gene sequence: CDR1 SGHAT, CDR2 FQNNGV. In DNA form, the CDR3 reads TGTGCCAGCAGCTTAACCGGGACTCACTTAGGTGATGAGCAGTTCTTC. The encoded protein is CASSLTGTHLGDEQFF.

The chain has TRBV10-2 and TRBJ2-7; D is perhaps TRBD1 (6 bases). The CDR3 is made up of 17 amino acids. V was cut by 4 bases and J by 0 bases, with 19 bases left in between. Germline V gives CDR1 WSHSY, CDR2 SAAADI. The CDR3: CASSVNSGWTVSYEQYF. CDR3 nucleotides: TGCGCCAGCAGTGTTAATTCCGGGTGGACAGTCTCCTACGAGCAGTACTTC.

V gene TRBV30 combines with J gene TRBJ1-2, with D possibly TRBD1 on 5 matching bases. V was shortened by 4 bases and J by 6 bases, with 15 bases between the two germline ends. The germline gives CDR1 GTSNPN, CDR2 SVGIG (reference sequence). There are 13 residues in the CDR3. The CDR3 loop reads CAWTWQGANGYTF. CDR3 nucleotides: TGTGCCTGGACGTGGCAGGGTGCTAATGGCTACACCTTC.

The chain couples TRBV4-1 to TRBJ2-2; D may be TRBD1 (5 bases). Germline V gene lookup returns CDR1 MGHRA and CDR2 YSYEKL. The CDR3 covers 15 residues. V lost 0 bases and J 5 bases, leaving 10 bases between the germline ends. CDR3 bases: TGCGCCAGCAGCCAAGATTCACCAGGGACCGGGGAGCTGTTTTTT. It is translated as CASSQDSPGTGELFF.

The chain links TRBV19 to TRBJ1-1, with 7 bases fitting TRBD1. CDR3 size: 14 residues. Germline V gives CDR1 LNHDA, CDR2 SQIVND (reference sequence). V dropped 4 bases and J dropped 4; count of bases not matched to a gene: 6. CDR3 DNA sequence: TGTGCCAGTAGTACGACAGGGCTCGGCACTGAAGCTTTCTTT. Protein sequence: CASSTTGLGTEAFF.

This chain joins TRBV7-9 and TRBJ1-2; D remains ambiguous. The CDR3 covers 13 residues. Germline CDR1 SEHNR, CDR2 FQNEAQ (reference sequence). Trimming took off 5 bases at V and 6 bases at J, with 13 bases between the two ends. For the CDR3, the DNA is TGTGCCAGCAGCCAAGGCGGGGTGGATGGCTACACCTTC. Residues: CASSQGGVDGYTF.